This TCR beta chain was captured by sequencing in a study of read filtering for tumor transcriptome and immune sequencing. On the study more broadly: Among patients, roughly 17 were male and 14 female, aged about 45 to 80 (mean around 68). Study outcomes and limitations: In IR-seq, single-read clonotypes were about 80% of clonotypes but around 3.5% of reads. The sorted CD138-negative fraction was a mixed bone marrow immune population, not purified T cells.

The library was built from approximately 400 ng RNA with molecular barcoded adaptors for alpha/delta and beta/gamma chains. MiXCR was run by TCRdb on the reads, yielding one entry per CDR3 protein. The sample yields about 130,000 distinct CDR3 sequences, over 10% seen once. This clonotype was found a few times. Its target is unknown. The sequencing input was a population of CD138-negative cells sorted from bone marrow. The source of this sequence is a donor aged 40 or older with multiple myeloma.

CDR3 nucleotide sequence: TGTGCCAGCAGCCTACAGCCCCCCATCCTTTTTTACGGGAGAGGGGTCTACGAGCAGTACTTC. Translating gives CASSLQPPILFYGRGVYEQYF. The V call is TRBV11-1, the J call TRBJ2-7; D is perhaps TRBD2 (6 bases). This CDR3 contains 21 residues. V gave up 5 bases and J gave up 3 bases, with 35 bases separating them. The germline V gene encodes CDR1 SGHAT and CDR2 FQDESV (reference sequence).